These 17 T cell receptor beta chains share one sample of origin, sequenced in a study of cytomegalovirus exposure and HLA in healthy donors. The PCR had 60 Vbeta and 13 Jbeta primers. The repertoire was sequenced with immunoSEQ multiplex PCR; TCRdb's copy has only in-frame clones and lacks some. Here the sample spans 170,000 or so clones, over 75% being singletons. Sequences were obtained from PBMCs. The receptors here all came from a woman aged 50 to 60 in good health and CMV-seropositive.

The chain links TRBV7-9 to TRBJ1-2; D is uncertain. The germline V gene encodes CDR1 SEHNR and CDR2 FQNEAQ (reference sequence). This CDR3 is built from 14 residues. V dropped 8 bases and J dropped 2 bases, with 15 bases sitting between them. The CDR3 region is CASGETRQNYGYTF. CDR3 nucleotide sequence: TGTGCCAGCGGCGAGACGCGGCAGAACTATGGCTACACCTTC. Together with reference TRBV7-9 and TRBJ1-2, the CDR3 gives the full variable domain: DTGVSQNPRHKITKRGQNVTFRCDPISEHNRLYWYRQTLGQGPEFLTYFQNEAQLEKSRLLSDRFSAERPKGSFSTLEIQRTEQGDSAMYLCASGETRQNYGYTFGSGTRLTVV.

V usage is TRBV5-1 and J usage is TRBJ2-5; 9 bases line up with TRBD2. The DNA end is a closer match to TRBJ2-7, so the J assignment may be wrong. The CDR3 contains 15 residues. CDR1 is SGHRS and CDR2 is YFSETQ in the germline V gene. CDR3 protein: CASSGAGGRRDEQYF. CDR3 DNA sequence: TGCGCCAGCAGCGGGGCGGGGGGGAGAAGGGACGAGCAGTACTTC.

The J gene is TRBJ1-4, the V gene TRBV6-6; a weak D match, TRBD1 (5 bases). Trimming left V 0 bases short and J 8 bases short, with 13 bases between. This CDR3 spans 15 amino acids. The germline V gene encodes CDR1 MNHNY and CDR2 SVGAGI (reference sequence). The CDR3 DNA is TGTGCCAGCAGTTACTCAGCAGGGCGTAAGGAAAAACTGTTTTTT. Its translation is CASSYSAGRKEKLFF.

As concerns this clone: Other DNA sequences within the sample encode an identical CDR3. The rearrangement joins TRBV20-1 to TRBJ1-2, with D tentatively TRBD1 (6 bases). Deletions cut 6 bases from V and 6 bases from J, with 11 bases between. The CDR3 is made up of 11 amino acids. The germline gives CDR1 DFQATT, CDR2 SNEGSKA (reference sequence). In DNA, the CDR3 is TGCAGTGCGCGGACAGCGGATGGCTACACCTTC. It codes for CSARTADGYTF.

This clone was seen a few times. V usage is TRBV10-3 and J usage is TRBJ1-1, with D perhaps matching TRBD1 (6 bases). The CDR3 runs 13 residues. Between the trimmed V and J ends, which lost 9 bases and 4 bases, there was a span of 15 bases. Germline V gives CDR1 ENHRY, CDR2 SYGVKD. In DNA form, the CDR3 reads TGTGCCATAACACAGGGTGAAGGCACTGAAGCTTTCTTT. Its translation: CAITQGEGTEAFF.

The rearrangement links TRBV11-2 to TRBJ2-2, with D maybe TRBD1 (5 bases). V was cut by 5 bases and J by 0 bases, with 10 bases left in between. This CDR3 has 15 amino acids. Germline loops: CDR1 SGHAT, CDR2 FQNNGV. The CDR3 spells CASSRDRTNTGELFF. The CDR3 bases are TGTGCCAGCAGCCGTGACAGAACGAACACCGGGGAGCTGTTTTTT.

The rearrangement uses TRBV27 and TRBJ2-3; 10 bases align to TRBD1. The length of the CDR3 is 16 residues. CDR1 and CDR2 from the germline V gene are MNHEY and SMNVEV (reference sequence). Trimming at V came to 4 bases and at J to 6 bases, leaving 10 bases not matched to a gene. This CDR3 is CASSSPGQGVSDTQYF. CDR3 nucleotides: TGTGCCAGCAGTTCCCCCGGACAGGGGGTTAGTGATACGCAGTATTTT.

J is TRBJ1-5 and V is TRBV6-6, with 7 bases matching TRBD1. The CDR3 covers 14 residues. The V and J ends lost 10 bases and 0 bases, in that order; junction bases with no gene match: 6. Germline loops: CDR1 MNHNY, CDR2 SVGAGI (reference sequence). The CDR3 here is CATQRDSSNQPQHF. In nucleotides, the CDR3 is TGTGCCACCCAAAGGGACAGTAGCAATCAGCCCCAGCATTTT.

A remark on this clone: One junction end disagrees with the germline gene, perhaps due to a read error. The genes are TRBV28 and TRBJ2-6; possibly TRBD1 for D (5 bases). The CDR3 contains 15 residues. Per germline, CDR1 MDHEN and CDR2 SYDVKM. The chain's CDR3 is CASRLYRSGANVLTF. The CDR3 DNA sequence: TGTGCCAGCAGATTATACAGGTCTGGGGCCAACGTCCTGACTTTC.

The chain links TRBV7-2 to TRBJ2-1, with a possible D match to TRBD1 (6 bases). The length of the CDR3 is 11 residues. With 2 bases removed from V and 15 bases from J, the gap between germline ends came to 11 bases. In germline, CDR1 is SGHTA, CDR2 FQGNSA. CDR3 bases: TGTGCCAGCAGCTTATTCAGGGGTTCGTTCTTC. It yields the protein CASSLFRGSFF.

V is TRBV4-2 and J is TRBJ2-3; 12 positions match TRBD2. This CDR3 has 16 residues. The V and J ends lost 2 bases and 6 bases, in that order; junction bases with no gene match: 6. Germline CDR1 and CDR2: LGHNA and YNFKEQ. CDR3 DNA: TGTGCCAGCAGCCAAAGTCTAGCGGGAGGGCTCGATACGCAGTATTTT. This gives the protein CASSQSLAGGLDTQYF.

This rearrangement joins TRBV5-1 to TRBJ2-7; tentative D call: TRBD2 (5 bases). The CDR3 runs 14 residues. Germline CDR1 SGHRS, CDR2 YFSETQ. The ends were cut back, 4 bases at V and 3 bases at J, with 14 bases in the middle. CDR3 loop: CASSLGVGNYEQYF. DNA of the CDR3: TGCGCCAGCAGCCTGGGCGTCGGGAACTACGAGCAGTACTTC.

The gene calls are TRBV7-6 and TRBJ1-4, with D perhaps matching TRBD1 (6 bases). The germline CDR1 and CDR2 sequences are SGHVS and FNYEAQ. This CDR3 region has 17 residues. V lost 0 bases and J lost 0, with 11 bases in between. Written as DNA, the CDR3 is TGTGCCAGCAGCTTAGCGAGGACAGATGCAACTAATGAAAAACTGTTTTTT. It codes for CASSLARTDATNEKLFF.

The chain couples TRBV29-1 to TRBJ2-1, with TRBD1 identical over 9 bases. The CDR3 loop spans 15 amino acids. Germline V lookup: CDR1 SQVTM, CDR2 ANQGSEA. J gave up 10 bases and V 0 bases, and 10 bases lay outside the gene matches. CDR3 protein: CSVEELGQGNGEQFF. DNA for the CDR3: TGCAGCGTTGAAGAGCTGGGACAGGGAAATGGCGAGCAGTTCTTC.

Written as DNA, the CDR3 is TGTGCCAGCAGTGATAGCGGGATTACACGGGGAGAGACCCAGTACTTC. Residues: CASSDSGITRGETQYF. The V and J genes are TRBV2 and TRBJ2-5, with TRBD2 identical over 8 bases. Germline V gene data show CDR1 as SNHLY and CDR2 as FYNNEI. Trimming cost V 3 bases and J 4 bases; bases outside gene matches: 10. The CDR3 sequence is 16 residues long.

The rearrangement uses TRBV25-1 and TRBJ2-3, with a tentative D call TRBD2 (5 bases). The CDR3 is 14 residues long. With 3 bases removed from V and 0 bases from J, the gap between germline ends came to 7 bases. The germline CDR1 and CDR2 sequences are MGHDK and SYGVNS. The CDR3 sequence: CASSEGGSTDTQYF. CDR3 coding DNA: TGTGCCAGCAGTGAGGGCGGGAGCACAGATACGCAGTATTTT.

The J gene is TRBJ2-7, the V gene TRBV4-3; TRBD1 is a possible D gene (6 bases). Germline CDR1 reads LGHNA; CDR2 reads YSLEER. The CDR3 is 15 amino acids. Between the trimmed V and J ends, which lost 4 bases and 2 bases, there was a span of 15 bases. CDR3 protein: CASSLLAGTTYEQYF. CDR3 nucleotide sequence: TGCGCCAGCAGCCTGTTGGCCGGGACAACCTACGAGCAGTACTTC.